The 24 T cell receptor beta chains below were found in one sample sequenced in a study of PD-1 blockade in classical Hodgkin lymphoma. After autologous stem cell transplantation all patients relapsed, and prior brentuximab vedotin exposure differed between cohorts. The assay was immunoSEQ multiplex PCR, and TCRdb's table has in-frame clones only and misses some. This sample has around 41,000 clones; roughly three quarters occur once, and the top ten carry 2.8%. Source: peripheral blood mononuclear cells (PBMCs), taken before the second cycle of nivolumab. These receptor sequences come from a human donor with classical Hodgkin lymphoma.

The chain joins TRBV7-6 to TRBJ2-5; no definite D call. CDR1 and CDR2 from the germline V gene are SGHVS and FNYEAQ. Trimming removed 4 bases from V and 4 bases from J, with 10 bases in between. The CDR3 runs 13 residues. The chain's CDR3 is CASSSSLGETQYF. Here the CDR3 DNA reads TGTGCCAGCAGCTCTTCTCTCGGAGAGACCCAGTACTTC.

V is TRBV7-2 and J is TRBJ1-4; 8 nucleotides match TRBD1. The CDR3 spans 16 residues. V lost 5 bases and J lost 0; bases outside the gene matches: 5. From germline, CDR1 is SGHTA and CDR2 FQGNSA. Here the CDR3 DNA reads TGTGCCAGCAGCAGACAGGGGACGTCAACTAATGAAAAACTGTTTTTT. Translation: CASSRQGTSTNEKLFF.

This chain uses TRBV10-3 with TRBJ2-6; 7 nucleotides line up with TRBD1. V lost 6 bases, J lost 0 bases, and 11 bases stayed unmatched. The CDR3 covers 18 residues. CDR1 and CDR2 (germline): ENHRY, SYGVKD. The CDR3 sequence: CAISLFGTASSGANVLTF. The CDR3, as DNA: TGTGCCATCAGCCTCTTCGGGACAGCCTCCTCTGGGGCCAACGTCCTGACTTTC.

The rearrangement uses TRBV14 and TRBJ2-7, with D unclear. Deletions cut 1 base from V and 7 bases from J, with 8 bases between. CDR3 length equals 12 residues. CDR1 is SGHDN, CDR2 FVKESK, per germline. The CDR3 DNA reads as TGTGCCAGCAGCCAAGCTTGGCGGGAGCAGTACTTC. This translates into CASSQAWREQYF.

The gene calls are TRBV12-5 and TRBJ1-4; 9 bases align to TRBD1. The CDR3 sequence is 16 residues long. V shed 5 bases, J shed 2 bases, and the junction held 6 bases outside the gene matches. In germline, CDR1 is LGHNT, CDR2 FRNRAP. The chain's CDR3 is CASGPGQGMTNEKLFF. In DNA form, the CDR3 reads TGTGCTAGTGGTCCGGGACAGGGTATGACTAATGAAAAACTGTTTTTT.

Comments on this clone: The limits of the CDR3 on the DNA are not certain, so only TCRdb's listed CDR3 is given. V is TRBV21-1 and J is TRBJ2-2; TRBD2 is the table's D call and was not checked against the DNA. TRBV21-1 is recorded as a pseudogene. The CDR3 sequence runs 13 residues, both termini included. CDR3 in amino acids: CARARPSPGSCFF.

This rearrangement joins TRBV15 to TRBJ2-7; D perhaps matches TRBD1 (6 bases). The germline CDR1 and CDR2 sequences are LNHNV and YYDKDF (reference sequence). Trimming cost V 0 bases and J 7 bases, with 16 bases left between them. This CDR3 has 15 amino acids. The CDR3 DNA sequence: TGTGCCACCAGCAGAGATGAGGACAGCCGATTAGAGCAGTACTTC. The encoded protein is CATSRDEDSRLEQYF.

This clone was counted only a few times. The chain recombines TRBV7-9 with TRBJ2-1; 7 bases align to TRBD2. The CDR3 totals 15 residues. After removal of 5 bases from V and 7 bases from J, the junction contained 11 bases not matched to a gene. The germline V gene encodes CDR1 SEHNR and CDR2 FQNEAQ (reference sequence). Written as DNA, the CDR3 is TGTGCCAGCAGCCTGCGGGAGCGAGAGGGAAATGAGCAGTTCTTC. It specifies CASSLREREGNEQFF.

The rearrangement links TRBV5-1 to TRBJ2-7; 7 bases are a match to TRBD1. CDR1 is SGHRS, CDR2 YFSETQ, per germline. The J segment lost 4 bases and the V segment lost 3 bases, leaving 16 bases of the junction unmatched. There are 17 residues in the CDR3. The CDR3 DNA is TGCGCCAGCAGCTCTACGCTAACAGGGGATCGGTGGTACGAGCAGTACTTC. Protein sequence: CASSSTLTGDRWYEQYF.

The chain uses TRBV6-5 and TRBJ1-2, with TRBD1 identical over 8 bases. The CDR3 runs to 15 residues. The V segment lost 2 bases and the J segment 4 bases; nucleotides outside the gene matches: 6. The germline CDR1 and CDR2 sequences are MNHEY and SVGAGI. CDR3 nucleotides: TGTGCCAGCAGTTACAGTGGGACAGGATTCTATGGCTACACCTTC. Translated, it gives CASSYSGTGFYGYTF.

The chain uses TRBV10-3 and TRBJ2-3, with TRBD2 identical over 7 bases. Germline assignment: CDR1 ENHRY and CDR2 SYGVKD. The CDR3 runs to 17 residues. Losses at the gene ends were 2 bases for V and 3 bases for J; bases not matched to a gene: 11. The CDR3, as DNA: TGTGCCATCAGTGAGGGGATTGGACTAGGAGGGACAGATACGCAGTATTTT. Translating it yields CAISEGIGLGGTDTQYF.

This clone was counted a few times. The V gene is TRBV7-9, the J gene TRBJ1-2; D is undetermined. V dropped 2 bases and J dropped 1 base, with 8 bases sitting between them. Germline V gene data show CDR1 as SEHNR and CDR2 as FQNEAQ (reference sequence). CDR3 length: 14 residues. The CDR3 sequence: CASSLRGDNYGYTF. CDR3 DNA: TGTGCCAGCAGCTTACGAGGAGATAACTATGGCTACACCTTC.

The CDR3 bases are TGCGCCAGCAGCTTCGGACTAGCGCGTAACAATGAGCAGTTCTTC. Translating it yields CASSFGLARNNEQFF. The chain couples TRBV4-3 to TRBJ2-1; TRBD2 matches at 9 bases. In germline, CDR1 is LGHNA, CDR2 YSLEER. This CDR3 contains 15 residues. With V trimmed by 5 bases and J by 5 bases, 7 bases remained unmatched.

A few counts support this clone. This chain joins TRBV27 and TRBJ2-2; D unclear. This CDR3 region has 17 residues. V lost 2 bases, J lost 7 bases, and 20 bases lay in between. Germline assignment: CDR1 MNHEY and CDR2 SMNVEV (reference sequence). CDR3 sequence (DNA): TGTGCCAGCAGTTTAGGATGGGCAGGAAGATATGACGGGGAGCTGTTTTTT. This sequence encodes CASSLGWAGRYDGELFF.

The V gene is TRBV5-5, the J gene TRBJ1-1, with D unclear. Germline values: CDR1 SGHKS, CDR2 YYEKEE (reference sequence). This CDR3 comprises 13 residues. V dropped 8 bases and J dropped 0 bases, with 11 bases sitting between them. The CDR3 DNA reads TGTGCCAGTGTTTCAGACTTGAACACTGAAGCTTTCTTT. Protein product: CASVSDLNTEAFF.

V usage is TRBV13 and J usage is TRBJ2-3; the D gene is possibly TRBD2 (5 bases). This CDR3 has 16 residues. V lost 5 bases and J 2 bases, leaving 17 bases between the germline ends. Germline CDR1 is PRHDT and CDR2 is FYEKMQ (reference sequence). DNA for the CDR3: TGTGCCAGCAGCCATGACTTGGGCGGGTCCACAGATACGCAGTATTTT. Its translation is CASSHDLGGSTDTQYF.

This rearrangement joins TRBV11-2 to TRBJ2-3; TRBD1 matches 10 bases. The CDR3 runs 14 residues. Germline V gene data show CDR1 as SGHAT and CDR2 as FQNNGV. Unmatched junction bases numbered 4, after V lost 5 bases and J lost 5 bases. DNA of the CDR3: TGTGCCAGCAGCAAGGGACAGGGGATAGATACGCAGTATTTT. This codes for CASSKGQGIDTQYF. Drawing the rest from reference TRBV11-2 and TRBJ2-3, the complete variable domain is EAGVAQSPRYKIIEKRQSVAFWCNPISGHATLYWYQQILGQGPKLLIQFQNNGVVDDSQLPKDRFSAERLKGVDSTLKIQPAKLEDSAVYLCASSKGQGIDTQYFGPGTRLTVL.

V is TRBV5-8 and J is TRBJ1-1; D not resolved. Germline V gives CDR1 SGHTS, CDR2 YDEGEE. The V gene lost 1 base and the J gene lost 3 bases, with 7 bases spanning the gap. CDR3 length: 13 residues. CDR3 coding DNA: TGTGCCAGCAGCTTGAGTGGGCACACTGAAGCTTTCTTT. Its translation is CASSLSGHTEAFF.

By its share, this clone is medium-sized (0.01 to 0.1%). The CDR3 loop reads CASSVGEGSGTEAFF. DNA of the CDR3: TGTGCCAGCAGCGTGGGCGAGGGGTCGGGCACTGAAGCTTTCTTT. V is TRBV9 and J is TRBJ1-1, with D possibly being TRBD1 (5 bases). Per the germline V gene, CDR1 is SGDLS and CDR2 is YYNGEE. V was pared by 2 bases and J by 4 bases, with 15 bases between. The CDR3 spans 15 residues.

The rearrangement uses TRBV4-3 and TRBJ1-2, with 7 positions matching TRBD1. With 1 base clipped from V and 6 bases from J, the junction kept 5 bases outside the gene matches. Per germline, CDR1 LGHNA and CDR2 YSLEER. The CDR3 contains 14 residues. The CDR3 DNA reads as TGCGCCAGCAGCCAAGGACAGGGAACCGATGGCTACACCTTC. Translating it yields CASSQGQGTDGYTF.

The chain joins TRBV28 to TRBJ2-1, with 15 bases that match TRBD2. This CDR3 is 19 amino acids long. Looked up from germline, CDR1 is MDHEN and CDR2 is SYDVKM. V trimming: 5 bases; J trimming: 3 bases; junction bases outside the gene matches: 11. CDR3 in amino acids: CASSHGLAGGSHFYNEQFF. The CDR3, as DNA: TGTGCCAGCAGTCACGGACTAGCGGGAGGGTCCCATTTCTACAATGAGCAGTTCTTC.

V and J are TRBV27 and TRBJ2-2; D call uncertain. Per germline, CDR1 MNHEY and CDR2 SMNVEV (reference sequence). This CDR3 is 14 amino acids long. V lost 3 bases to trimming and J lost 3 bases, with 8 bases between them. CDR3 sequence (DNA): TGTGCCAGCAGTTTCCTCACAGACACCGGGGAGCTGTTTTTT. Protein: CASSFLTDTGELFF.

The J gene is TRBJ2-5, the V gene TRBV7-7; D remains ambiguous. With 5 bases removed from V and 3 bases from J, the gap between germline ends came to 4 bases. This CDR3 has 11 amino acids. Germline CDR1 and CDR2: SSHAT and FNYEAQ (reference sequence). The CDR3 DNA is TGTGCCAGCAGCAATAAAGAGACCCAGTACTTC. It encodes CASSNKETQYF.

V usage is TRBV9 and J usage is TRBJ2-5; TRBD1 agrees at 7 bases. The CDR3 length is 15 residues. In germline, CDR1 is SGDLS, CDR2 YYNGEE. The trim removed 3 bases at V and 0 bases at J, leaving 5 bases unmatched. The CDR3: CASSATGSYQETQYF. Here the CDR3 DNA reads TGTGCCAGCAGCGCGACAGGGTCGTACCAAGAGACCCAGTACTTC.